This TCR beta chain was sequenced for a study of cytomegalovirus exposure and HLA in healthy donors. Use of 60 Vbeta and 13 Jbeta primers characterized the PCR. Profiling relied on immunoSEQ multiplex PCR, and the TCRdb table lists in-frame clones only, not all of them. The sample holds around 140,000 clones, about 77% seen once. The receptor's source is a middle-aged woman in good health and CMV-seronegative. Sequenced sample: PBMCs.

In DNA, the CDR3 is TGTGCCTGGAGTGGGGACTCAGATCGCACAGATACGCAGTATTTT. The encoded protein is CAWSGDSDRTDTQYF. This rearrangement joins TRBV30 to TRBJ2-3; D is perhaps TRBD2 (6 bases). Germline CDR1 is GTSNPN and CDR2 is SVGIG (reference sequence). CDR3 length: 15 residues. Trimming took 1 base from V and 1 from J, leaving 12 bases between them.